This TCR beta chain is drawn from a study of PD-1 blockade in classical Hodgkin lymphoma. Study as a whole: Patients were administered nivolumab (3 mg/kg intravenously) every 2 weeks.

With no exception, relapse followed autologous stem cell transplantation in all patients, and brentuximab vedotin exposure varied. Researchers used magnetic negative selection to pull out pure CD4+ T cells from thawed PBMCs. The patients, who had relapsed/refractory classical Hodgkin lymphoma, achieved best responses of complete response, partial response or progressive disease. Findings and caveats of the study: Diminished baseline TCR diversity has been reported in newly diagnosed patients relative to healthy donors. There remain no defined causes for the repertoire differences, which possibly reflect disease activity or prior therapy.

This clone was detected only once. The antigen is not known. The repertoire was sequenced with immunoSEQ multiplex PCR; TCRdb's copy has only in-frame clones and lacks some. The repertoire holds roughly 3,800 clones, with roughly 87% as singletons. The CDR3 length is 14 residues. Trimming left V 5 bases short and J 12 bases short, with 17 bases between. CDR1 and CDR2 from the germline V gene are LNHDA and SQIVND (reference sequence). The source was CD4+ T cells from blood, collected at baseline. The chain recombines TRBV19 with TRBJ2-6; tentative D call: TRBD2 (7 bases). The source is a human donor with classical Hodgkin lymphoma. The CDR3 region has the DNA TGTGCCAGTAGTCGTCTAAGCGGGACATCCGTCCTGACTTTC. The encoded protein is CASSRLSGTSVLTF.